This T cell receptor (beta chain) was recovered during a study of T cells in Graves' hyperthyroidism and ophthalmopathy. Study information: Before treatment of any kind, peripheral blood was taken at initial diagnosis. Study-level findings and limits: Researchers found most expanded thyroid clonotypes above 0.001 in blood as well. Model-based prediction identified ophthalmopathy a median about 7 months prior to its onset.

Researchers took RNA transcripts and amplified the TCR beta CDR3 regions from them. The HTBI primer set was used in a first-round RT-PCR of the TCR CDR3. TCRdb recomputed calls from the multiplex PCR reads with MiXCR, one row per CDR3 protein. This table holds roughly 520,000 distinct CDR3 sequences, roughly 25% found once. CDR3 length: 14 residues. Germline CDR1 LGHNA, CDR2 YNFKEQ. J was trimmed by 5 bases and V by 0 bases; bases with no gene match: 2. This clonotype has ten or more counts. Its specificity is unknown. V usage is TRBV4-2 and J usage is TRBJ2-5, with 8 positions matching TRBD2. Sequenced material: blood. The clonotype comes from a woman under 40 with Graves' ophthalmopathy. The chain's CDR3 is CASSQEERGETQYF. The CDR3 DNA sequence: TGTGCCAGCAGCCAAGAGGAGCGGGGGGAGACCCAGTACTTC.